The clone carrying this T cell receptor (beta chain) was detected ten times or more. Its specificity is unknown. The CDR3 is made up of 15 amino acids. The ends were cut back, 2 bases at V and 4 bases at J, with 15 bases in the middle. Germline loops: CDR1 SGHRS, CDR2 YFSETQ. This sample was taken from a study of blood T cells in healthy people across ages. Overall study results and limits: PBMCs that were unsorted prevented a conclusive naive versus antigen-experienced comparison. Correlation between TCR beta diversity and naive T cell percentage was strong.

Sample-barcoded 5' priming and a J-beta primer mix drove a second PCR of 7 to 11 cycles. A 12-random-nucleotide template-switch adaptor tagged each cDNA molecule. Each CDR3 protein gets one entry after TCRdb re-called the 5' RACE reads with MiXCR. Of about 1.7 million distinct CDR3 sequences in the sample, 28% were seen once. The gene calls are TRBV5-1 and TRBJ2-5; possible D gene TRBD2, 6 bases. The TCR was taken from a woman aged 25 to 39 in good health. Sequencing used blood. The CDR3 is CASSFGTGNRETQYF. The CDR3 nucleotides read TGCGCCAGCAGCTTTGGGACTGGTAATAGAGAGACCCAGTACTTC. Drawing the rest from reference TRBV5-1 and TRBJ2-5, the complete variable domain is KAGVTQTPRYLIKTRGQQVTLSCSPISGHRSVSWYQQTPGQGLQFLFEYFSETQRNKGNFPGRFSGRQFSNSRSEMNVSTLELGDSALYLCASSFGTGNRETQYFGPGTRLLVL.